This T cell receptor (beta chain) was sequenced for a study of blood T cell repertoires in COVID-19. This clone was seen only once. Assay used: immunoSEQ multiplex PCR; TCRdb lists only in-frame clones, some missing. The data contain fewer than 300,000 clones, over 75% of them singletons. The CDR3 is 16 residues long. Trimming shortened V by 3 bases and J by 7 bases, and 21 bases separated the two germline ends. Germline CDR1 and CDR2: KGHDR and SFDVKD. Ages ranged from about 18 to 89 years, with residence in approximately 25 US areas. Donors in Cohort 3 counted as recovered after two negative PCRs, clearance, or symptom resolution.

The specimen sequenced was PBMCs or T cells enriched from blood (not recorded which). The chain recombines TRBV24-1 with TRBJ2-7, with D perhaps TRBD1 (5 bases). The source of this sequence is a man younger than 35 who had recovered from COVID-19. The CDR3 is CATSDPNTGGPGEQYF. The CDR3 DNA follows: TGTGCCACCAGTGATCCAAATACAGGCGGTCCAGGGGAGCAGTACTTC.